This T cell receptor (beta chain) is drawn from a study of OX40 agonist ivuxolimab in advanced cancers. Germline CDR1 and CDR2: MGHRA and YSYEKL. Trimming at V came to 4 bases and at J to 0 bases, leaving 9 bases not matched to a gene. This CDR3 is built from 17 residues. The data were produced by immunoSEQ multiplex PCR, yet TCRdb's version contains in-frame clones alone and is incomplete. The table has 20,000 to 30,000 clones, roughly 89% seen once. This clone has just one count. The material sequenced was CD4+ or CD8+ T cells sorted from blood, taken in a trial of the OX40 agonist ivuxolimab. The chain links TRBV4-1 to TRBJ2-7, with 10 bases aligning to TRBD2. The clonotype was recovered from an adult with an advanced solid tumor such as melanoma, head and neck, liver or kidney cancer. The chain's CDR3 is CASSLTSGYPSSYEQYF. CDR3 coding DNA: TGCGCCAGCAGCCTGACTAGCGGGTACCCAAGCTCCTACGAGCAGTACTTC.